Listed below are T cell receptor beta chains from one sample, sequenced in a study of PD-1 blockade in classical Hodgkin lymphoma. Assay used: immunoSEQ multiplex PCR; TCRdb lists only in-frame clones, some missing. The sample contains tens of thousands of clones, 90% of which appear only once. The material sequenced was peripheral blood mononuclear cells (PBMCs), taken at baseline. The receptors here all came from a human donor with classical Hodgkin lymphoma. CDR3s include the opening cysteine and the closing phenylalanine or tryptophan. The order of the fields is V gene, clone size, J gene, D gene, CDR3 DNA, CDR3 protein. D genes are given only for firm matches. The size field is filled for only some rows; it gives once, few, many or a size class.

>TRBV28|NA|TRBJ2-1|TRBD2
TGTGCCTGCTGTCGGGCTAGCGGTTGGAATGAGCAGTTCTTC
CACCRASGWNEQFF
>TRBV27|NA|TRBJ2-7|NA
TGTGCCAGCAGTCTCTCTCCCCTCCGCGAGCAGTACTTC
CASSLSPLREQYF
>TRBV6-5|NA|TRBJ1-6|NA
TGTGCCAGCAGTTACGTAAACTCACCCCTCCACTTT
CASSYVNSPLHF
>TRBV9|NA|TRBJ2-5|NA
TGTGCCAGCAGCGTTTATCCGGGGAACCAAGAGACCCAGTACTTC
CASSVYPGNQETQYF
>TRBV5-1|NA|TRBJ2-3|NA
TGCGCCAGCCGACAGGACGCCACAGATACGCAGTATTTT
CASRQDATDTQYF
>TRBV28|once|TRBJ2-3|TRBD2
TGTGCCAGCAAAAGCGGGATTCGATCAGATACGCAGTATTTT
CASKSGIRSDTQYF
>TRBV4-1|NA|TRBJ1-1|NA
TGCGCCAGCAGCCTAGGACCGAACACTGAAGCTTTCTTT
CASSLGPNTEAFF
>TRBV7-6|NA|TRBJ2-1|TRBD1
TGTGCCAGCAGCCTGCGAACAGGGGGTACCTACAATGAGCAGTTCTTC
CASSLRTGGTYNEQFF
>TRBV14|NA|TRBJ2-6|NA
TGTGCCAGCAGCCAAGCCGGTTCTGGGGCCAACGTCCTGACTTTC
CASSQAGSGANVLTF
>TRBV4-2|NA|TRBJ1-4|NA
TGTGCCAGCAGCCAAGTGGGGAGGGCAACAACTAATGAAAAACTGTTTTTT
CASSQVGRATTNEKLFF
>TRBV28|NA|TRBJ1-3|NA
TGTGCCAGCAGTCGATCCGGGACACTCTCTGGAAACACCATATATTTT
CASSRSGTLSGNTIYF
>TRBV2|NA|TRBJ2-7|TRBD1
TGTGCCAGCAGAGGGACAGCCTTCCCCTACGAGCAGTACTTC
CASRGTAFPYEQYF
>TRBV28|NA|TRBJ2-5|NA
TGTGCCAGCAGTCCCCCTGGTGATCCCAGGTGGCCCCAGTACTTC
CASSPPGDPRWPQYF
>TRBV7-6|NA|TRBJ1-5|NA
TGTGCCAGCAGCTTAGAGTTTGAGCAGCCCCAGCATTTT
CASSLEFEQPQHF
>TRBV5-4|once|TRBJ1-6|NA
TGTGCCAGCAGCTTGGGGCGGAGTAATTCACCCCTCCACTTT
CASSLGRSNSPLHF
>TRBV18|NA|TRBJ2-3|NA
TGTGCCAGCTCACCAGTCCCAGATACGCAGTATTTT
CASSPVPDTQYF
>TRBV5-3|NA|TRBJ2-1|TRBD2
TGTGCCAGGATCCGCATTGGGACTATAATTGCTGAGCAGTTCTTC
CARIRIGTIIAEQFF